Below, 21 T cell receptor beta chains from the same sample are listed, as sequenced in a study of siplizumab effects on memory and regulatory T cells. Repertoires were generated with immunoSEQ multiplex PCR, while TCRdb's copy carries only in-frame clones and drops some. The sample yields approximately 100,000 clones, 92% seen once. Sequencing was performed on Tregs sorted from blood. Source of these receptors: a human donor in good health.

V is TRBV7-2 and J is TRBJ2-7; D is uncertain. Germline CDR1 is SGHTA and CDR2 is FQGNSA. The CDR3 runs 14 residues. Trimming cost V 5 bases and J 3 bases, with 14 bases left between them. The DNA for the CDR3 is TGTGCCAGCAGCCCAAGGACCCTACACTACGAGCAGTACTTC. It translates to CASSPRTLHYEQYF.

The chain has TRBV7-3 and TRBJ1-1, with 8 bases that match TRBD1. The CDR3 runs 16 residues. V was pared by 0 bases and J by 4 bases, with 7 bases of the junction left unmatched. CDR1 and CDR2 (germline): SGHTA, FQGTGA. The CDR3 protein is CASSLTPKTGVTEAFF. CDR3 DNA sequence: TGTGCCAGCAGCTTAACCCCCAAGACAGGGGTCACTGAAGCTTTCTTT.

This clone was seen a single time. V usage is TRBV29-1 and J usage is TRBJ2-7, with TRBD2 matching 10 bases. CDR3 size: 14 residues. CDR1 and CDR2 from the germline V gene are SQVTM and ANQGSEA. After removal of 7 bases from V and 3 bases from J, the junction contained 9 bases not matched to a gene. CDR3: CSAILAGGNYEQYF. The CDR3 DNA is TGCAGCGCCATTTTAGCGGGAGGAAACTACGAGCAGTACTTC.

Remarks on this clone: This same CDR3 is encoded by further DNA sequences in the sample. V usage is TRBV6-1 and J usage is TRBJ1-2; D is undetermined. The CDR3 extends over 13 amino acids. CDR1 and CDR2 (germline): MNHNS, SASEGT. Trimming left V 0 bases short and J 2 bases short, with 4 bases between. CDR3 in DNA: TGTGCCAGCAGTGAAGCGAGAAACTATGGCTACACCTTC. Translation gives CASSEARNYGYTF.

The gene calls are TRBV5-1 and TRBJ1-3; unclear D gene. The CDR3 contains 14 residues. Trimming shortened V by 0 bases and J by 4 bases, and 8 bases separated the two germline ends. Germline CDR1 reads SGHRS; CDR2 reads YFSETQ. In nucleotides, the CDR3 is TGCGCCAGCAGCTTGGCAAGGGAAGGAAACACCATATATTTT. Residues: CASSLAREGNTIYF.

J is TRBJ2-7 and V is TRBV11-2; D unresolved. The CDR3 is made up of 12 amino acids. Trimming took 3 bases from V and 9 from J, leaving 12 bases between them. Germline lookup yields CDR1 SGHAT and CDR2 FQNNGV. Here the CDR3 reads CASSFSTLPQYF. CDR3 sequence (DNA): TGTGCCAGCAGCTTTTCGACCTTGCCGCAGTACTTC.

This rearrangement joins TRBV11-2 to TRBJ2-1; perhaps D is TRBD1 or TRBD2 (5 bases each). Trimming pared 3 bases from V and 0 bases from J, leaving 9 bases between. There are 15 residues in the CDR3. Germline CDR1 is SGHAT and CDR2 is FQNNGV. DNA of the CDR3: TGTGCCAGCAGCTTGGGGGTAGGCTCCTACAATGAGCAGTTCTTC. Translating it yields CASSLGVGSYNEQFF.

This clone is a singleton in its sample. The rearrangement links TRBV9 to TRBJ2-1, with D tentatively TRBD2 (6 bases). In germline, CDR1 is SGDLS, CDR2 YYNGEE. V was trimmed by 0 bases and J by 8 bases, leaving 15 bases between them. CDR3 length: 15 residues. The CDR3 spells CASSVGLDGGYEQFF. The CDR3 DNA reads TGTGCCAGCAGCGTAGGACTAGACGGTGGGTATGAGCAGTTCTTC.

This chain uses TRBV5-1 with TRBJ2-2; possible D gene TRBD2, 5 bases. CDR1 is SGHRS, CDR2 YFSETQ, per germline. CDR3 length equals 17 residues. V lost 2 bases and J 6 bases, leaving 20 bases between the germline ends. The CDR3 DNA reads TGCGCCAGCAGCTTCTTCACTTTTTCTGGAGGAGCCGGGGAGCTGTTTTTT. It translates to CASSFFTFSGGAGELFF. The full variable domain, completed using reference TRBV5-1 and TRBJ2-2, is KAGVTQTPRYLIKTRGQQVTLSCSPISGHRSVSWYQQTPGQGLQFLFEYFSETQRNKGNFPGRFSGRQFSNSRSEMNVSTLELGDSALYLCASSFFTFSGGAGELFFGEGSRLTVL.

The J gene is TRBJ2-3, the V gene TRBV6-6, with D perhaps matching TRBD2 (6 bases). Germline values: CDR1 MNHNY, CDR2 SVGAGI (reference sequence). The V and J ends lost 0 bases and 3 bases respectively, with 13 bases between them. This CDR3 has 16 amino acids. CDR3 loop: CASSYSMTSGTDTQYF. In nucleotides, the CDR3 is TGTGCCAGCAGTTACTCGATGACAAGCGGGACAGATACGCAGTATTTT.

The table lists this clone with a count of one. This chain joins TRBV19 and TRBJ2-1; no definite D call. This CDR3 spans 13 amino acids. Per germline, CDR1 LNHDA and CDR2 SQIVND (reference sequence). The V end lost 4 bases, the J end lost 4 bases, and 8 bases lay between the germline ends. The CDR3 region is CASSTVRYNEQFF. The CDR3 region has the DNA TGTGCCAGTAGTACCGTTAGGTACAATGAGCAGTTCTTC.

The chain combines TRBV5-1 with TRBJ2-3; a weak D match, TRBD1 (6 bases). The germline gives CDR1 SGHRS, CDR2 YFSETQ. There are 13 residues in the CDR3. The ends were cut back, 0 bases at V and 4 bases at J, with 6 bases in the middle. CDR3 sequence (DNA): TGCGCCAGCAGCTTGGAGGGGGCAGATACGCAGTATTTT. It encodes CASSLEGADTQYF.

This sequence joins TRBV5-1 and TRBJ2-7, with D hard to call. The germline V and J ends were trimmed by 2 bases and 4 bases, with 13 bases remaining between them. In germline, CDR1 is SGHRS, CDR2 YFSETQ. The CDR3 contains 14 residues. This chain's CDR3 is CASSFFGRSYEQYF. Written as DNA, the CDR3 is TGCGCCAGCAGCTTCTTCGGGCGAAGTTACGAGCAGTACTTC.

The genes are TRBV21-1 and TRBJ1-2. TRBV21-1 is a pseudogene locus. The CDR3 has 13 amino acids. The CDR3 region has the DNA TGTGCCAGCAGCGAGGGTCTCGGGTATGGCTACACCTTC. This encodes CASSEGLGYGYTF.

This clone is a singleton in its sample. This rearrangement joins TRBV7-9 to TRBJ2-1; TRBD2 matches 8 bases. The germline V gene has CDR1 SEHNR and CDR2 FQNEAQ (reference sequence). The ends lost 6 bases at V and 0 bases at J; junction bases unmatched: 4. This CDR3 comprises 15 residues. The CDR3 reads CASRPAGGSYNEQFF. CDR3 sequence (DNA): TGTGCCAGCAGGCCGGCGGGGGGCTCCTACAATGAGCAGTTCTTC.

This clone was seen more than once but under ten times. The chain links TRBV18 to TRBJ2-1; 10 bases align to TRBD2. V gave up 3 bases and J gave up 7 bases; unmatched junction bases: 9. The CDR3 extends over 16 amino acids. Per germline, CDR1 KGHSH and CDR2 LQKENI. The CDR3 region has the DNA TGTGCCAGCTCACCCGGAGCGGGAGGGCCGAGGAATGAGCAGTTCTTC. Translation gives CASSPGAGGPRNEQFF.

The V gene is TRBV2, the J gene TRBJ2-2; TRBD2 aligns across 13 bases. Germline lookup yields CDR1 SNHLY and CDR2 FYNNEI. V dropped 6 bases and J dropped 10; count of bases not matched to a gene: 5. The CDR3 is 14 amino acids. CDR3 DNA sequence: TGTGCCAGCAGCAAAGGACTAGCGGGAGAGGAGCTGTTTTTT. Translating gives CASSKGLAGEELFF.

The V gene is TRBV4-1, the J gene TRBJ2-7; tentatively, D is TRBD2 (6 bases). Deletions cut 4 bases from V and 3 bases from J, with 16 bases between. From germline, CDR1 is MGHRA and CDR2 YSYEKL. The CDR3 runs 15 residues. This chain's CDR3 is CASSPVEGGIYEQYF. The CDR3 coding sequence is TGCGCCAGCAGCCCCGTTGAAGGAGGGATCTACGAGCAGTACTTC.

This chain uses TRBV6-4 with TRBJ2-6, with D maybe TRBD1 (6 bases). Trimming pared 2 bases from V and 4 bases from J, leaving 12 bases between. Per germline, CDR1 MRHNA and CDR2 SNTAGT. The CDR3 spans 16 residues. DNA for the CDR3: TGTGCCAGCAGTGACACCCACAGGGTCGGGGCCAACGTCCTGACTTTC. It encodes CASSDTHRVGANVLTF.

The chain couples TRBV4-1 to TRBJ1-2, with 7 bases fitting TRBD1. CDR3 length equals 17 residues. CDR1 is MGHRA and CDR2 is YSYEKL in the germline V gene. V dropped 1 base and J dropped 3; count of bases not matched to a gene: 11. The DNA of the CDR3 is TGCGCCAGCAGCCAAGCGACAGGGCAGATTCTTTACTATGGCTACACCTTC. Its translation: CASSQATGQILYYGYTF.

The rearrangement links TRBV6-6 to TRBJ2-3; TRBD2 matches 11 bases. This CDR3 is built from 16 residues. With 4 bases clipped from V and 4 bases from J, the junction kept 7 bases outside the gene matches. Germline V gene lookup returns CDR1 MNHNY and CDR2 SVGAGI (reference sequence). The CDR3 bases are TGTGCCAGCAGTTTACTAGCGGGAGTTGGCGCAGATACGCAGTATTTT. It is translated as CASSLLAGVGADTQYF.